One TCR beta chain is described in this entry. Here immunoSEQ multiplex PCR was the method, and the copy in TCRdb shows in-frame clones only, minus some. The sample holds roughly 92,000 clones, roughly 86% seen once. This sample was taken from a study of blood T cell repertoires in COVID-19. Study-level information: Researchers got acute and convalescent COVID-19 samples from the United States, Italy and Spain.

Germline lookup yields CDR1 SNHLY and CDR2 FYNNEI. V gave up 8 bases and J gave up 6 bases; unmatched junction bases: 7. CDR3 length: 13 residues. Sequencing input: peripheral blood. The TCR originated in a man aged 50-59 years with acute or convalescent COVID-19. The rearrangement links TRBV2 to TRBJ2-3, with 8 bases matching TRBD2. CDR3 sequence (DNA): TGTGCCAGCGTTCGGGAGGGCTTGGATACGCAGTATTTT. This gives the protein CASVREGLDTQYF.